Shown below are 17 T cell receptor beta chains from a single sample sequenced in a study of T cells in Graves' hyperthyroidism and ophthalmopathy. What was amplified from RNA transcripts were TCR beta CDR3 regions. A first-round RT-PCR of the TCR CDR3 used the HTBI primer set. MiXCR, run by TCRdb on the multiplex PCR reads, gives a single entry per CDR3 protein. This table holds hundreds of thousands of distinct CDR3 sequences, 35% found once. Sequenced sample: blood. These receptors were taken from a woman between 40 and 55 years old with Graves' hyperthyroidism.

Ten or more counts support this clonotype. This chain uses TRBV29-1 with TRBJ2-5; possibly TRBD1 or TRBD2 for D (5 bases each). Germline V gene data show CDR1 as SQVTM and CDR2 as ANQGSEA. The CDR3 loop spans 12 amino acids. V gave up 4 bases and J gave up 5 bases, with 11 bases separating them. CDR3 sequence reads: CSVVWGKETQYF. In DNA, the CDR3 is TGCAGCGTTGTTTGGGGGAAGGAGACCCAGTACTTC.

This clonotype was picked up a small number of times. The gene calls are TRBV27 and TRBJ1-2; a possible D gene is TRBD1 (5 bases). Germline lookup yields CDR1 MNHEY and CDR2 SMNVEV (reference sequence). CDR3 length: 15 residues. V dropped 5 bases and J dropped 4 bases, with 17 bases sitting between them. CDR3 in DNA: TGTGCCAGCAGTCCCAGGGTTGGGGATAGCTATGGCTACACCTTC. This encodes CASSPRVGDSYGYTF.

The rearrangement joins TRBV9 to TRBJ1-1, with 7 bases matching TRBD1. The CDR3 loop spans 13 amino acids. The germline V gene encodes CDR1 SGDLS and CDR2 YYNGEE. The J segment lost 6 bases and the V segment lost 6 bases, leaving 8 bases of the junction unmatched. CDR3 bases: TGTGCCAGCACAAAACCAGGGGGGGCTGAAGCTTTCTTT. It codes for CASTKPGGAEAFF.

The J gene is TRBJ1-1, the V gene TRBV11-2; D not certain. The V end was cut by 5 bases, the J end by 2 bases, with 21 bases between. The CDR3 is 17 amino acids. CDR1 is SGHAT and CDR2 is FQNNGV in the germline V gene. DNA for the CDR3: TGTGCCAGCAGCCAAGATGGGTCCCGGGAACCCAACACTGAAGCTTTCTTT. Translating gives CASSQDGSREPNTEAFF.

This clonotype has ten or more counts. The chain carries TRBV20-1 and TRBJ2-6; D is unresolved. Germline V CDR1 and CDR2: DFQATT, SNEGSKA (reference sequence). The CDR3 sequence is 16 residues long. V lost 6 bases and J 0 bases, leaving 15 bases between the germline ends. This CDR3 is CSASFGPTSGANVLTF. In DNA form, the CDR3 reads TGCAGTGCGTCATTTGGGCCCACCTCTGGGGCCAACGTCCTGACTTTC.

This clonotype was seen repeatedly, ten times or more. The gene calls are TRBV12-3 or TRBV12-4 and TRBJ2-7; TRBD1 might be the D (5 bases). The CDR3 extends over 13 amino acids. Trimming took 5 bases from V and 6 from J, leaving 14 bases between them. This chain's CDR3 is CASSPRVLSEQYF. CDR3 DNA sequence: TGTGCCAGCAGTCCCAGGGTTCTAAGCGAGCAGTACTTC.

There are a few counts of this clonotype. The chain carries TRBV19 and TRBJ2-7, with D maybe TRBD2 (6 bases). This CDR3 comprises 18 residues. V lost 7 bases, J lost 3 bases, and 28 bases lay in between. Germline V gene data show CDR1 as LNHDA and CDR2 as SQIVND (reference sequence). The CDR3 sequence is CASTDGGVSPTAHYEQYF. For the CDR3, the DNA is TGTGCCAGTACCGACGGAGGGGTTAGTCCAACTGCCCACTACGAGCAGTACTTC.

Regarding this clonotype: One end of the junction is discordant with germline, which a read error may explain. This rearrangement joins TRBV7-9 to TRBJ1-4, with D possibly being TRBD1 (5 bases). The CDR3 consists of 18 residues. Germline CDR1 and CDR2: SEHNR and FQNEAQ (reference sequence). The CDR3 loop is CASSQEFGRVTTNEKLFF. Here the CDR3 DNA reads TGCGCCAGCAGCCAAGAATTCGGCAGGGTAACAACTAATGAAAAACTGTTTTTT. Full variable domain (missing parts from reference TRBV7-9 and TRBJ1-4): DTGVSQNPRHKITKRGQNVTFRCDPISEHNRLYWYRQTLGQGPEFLTYFQNEAQLEKSRLLSDRFSAERPKGSFSTLEIQRTEQGDSAMYLCASSQEFGRVTTNEKLFFGSGTQLSVL.

This clonotype was counted ten times or more. The chain recombines TRBV25-1 with TRBJ1-4; D is unresolved. The CDR3 runs 14 residues. The V and J ends lost 1 base and 8 bases respectively, with 11 bases between them. Germline CDR1 is MGHDK and CDR2 is SYGVNS. The CDR3 spells CASSELSGREKLFF. DNA of the CDR3: TGTGCCAGCAGTGAATTGTCAGGCCGGGAAAAACTGTTTTTT.

Concerning this clonotype itself: One end of the junction fails to match germline, which may point to a read error. The chain is built from TRBV10-3 and TRBJ2-6; 8 nucleotides agree with TRBD1. The germline CDR1 and CDR2 sequences are ENHRY and SYGVKD. The CDR3 length is 13 residues. In nucleotides, the CDR3 is TGTGCCACTAAACCGACAGGGGCCGACGTCCTGACTTTC. The encoded protein is CATKPTGADVLTF.

The V call is TRBV12-3 or TRBV12-4, the J call TRBJ1-2, with TRBD1 identical over 8 bases. Trimming cost V 5 bases and J 7 bases; bases outside gene matches: 6. This CDR3 is 13 amino acids long. The CDR3 is CASSPTGEGGYTF. The CDR3 nucleotides are TGTGCCAGCAGTCCGACAGGGGAAGGTGGCTACACCTTC.

The chain recombines TRBV15 with TRBJ1-2; TRBD1 matches at 8 bases. The germline gives CDR1 LNHNV, CDR2 YYDKDF (reference sequence). The CDR3 sequence is 16 residues long. J lost 4 bases, V lost 6 bases, and 13 bases had no gene match. CDR3 sequence (DNA): TGTGCCACCAGGCCTGACAGGGGTGGGGATCGCTATGGCTACACCTTC. Residues: CATRPDRGGDRYGYTF.

With regard to this clonotype: A much larger clone lies a single base off, so this may be a read error. This chain connects TRBV10-3 to TRBJ1-2; possible D gene TRBD1, 5 bases. The V gene lost 4 bases and the J gene lost 2 bases, with 8 bases spanning the gap. The V gene's germline CDR1 is ENHRY and CDR2 SYGVKD. CDR3 length equals 13 residues. The CDR3 bases are TGTGCCATCAGTGGACGGGACAACTATGGCTACACCTTC. Translating it yields CAISGRDNYGYTF.

The gene calls are TRBV7-2 and TRBJ1-5, with D unresolved. Germline V CDR1 and CDR2: SGHTA, FQGNSA. The V end was cut by 4 bases, the J end by 4 bases, with 14 bases between. The CDR3 runs to 15 residues. The CDR3 DNA reads as TGTGCCAGCAGCTGGAGGACGGGGATGAATCAGCCCCAGCATTTT. Its protein is CASSWRTGMNQPQHF.

This clonotype appeared a few times. The rearrangement joins TRBV20-1 to TRBJ1-1; unclear D gene. The CDR3 extends over 10 amino acids. Trimming stripped 4 bases from V and 7 bases from J, with 7 bases between. Per germline, CDR1 DFQATT and CDR2 SNEGSKA (reference sequence). The CDR3 is CSATKNEAFF. The CDR3, as DNA: TGCAGTGCTACAAAAAATGAAGCTTTCTTT.

Of note for this clonotype: This may come from a read error, since a much larger clone is one base off. The chain couples TRBV12-3 or TRBV12-4 to TRBJ1-1; 8 nucleotides line up with TRBD1. The CDR3 is 14 amino acids. The CDR3 coding sequence is TGTGCCGGCAGTCCCGAGCCGACAGGGGAGGCAGCTTTCTTT. Its translation: CAGSPEPTGEAAFF.

This chain links TRBV7-3 with TRBJ2-2, with D perhaps matching TRBD2 (5 bases). This CDR3 comprises 14 residues. The germline V gene has CDR1 SGHTA and CDR2 FQGTGA. Trimming cost V 5 bases and J 5 bases, with 12 bases left between them. CDR3 coding DNA: TGTGCCAGCAGCCACCCCCCGGGGACCGGGGAGCTGTTTTTT. It is translated as CASSHPPGTGELFF.